This is a list of T cell receptor beta chains from one sample in a study of cytomegalovirus exposure and HLA in healthy donors. Data came from immunoSEQ multiplex PCR; TCRdb stores just in-frame clones and leaves some out. This sample's clone table lists 60,000 to 100,000 clones. Sequenced input: PBMCs. The receptors derive from a young man in good health and CMV-seronegative. The CDR3 runs from the conserved cysteine through the conserved F or W. D genes are given only for firm matches.

V gene	J gene	D gene	CDR3 DNA	CDR3 protein
TRBV7-3	TRBJ2-3	TRBD2	TGTGCCAGCAGCTGGACCGCGGGGGGGCGAACAGATACGCAGTATTTT	CASSWTAGGRTDTQYF
TRBV18	TRBJ2-1	-	TGTGCCAGCTCCCTACTAACGTCCTACAATGAGCAGTTCTTC	CASSLLTSYNEQFF
TRBV5-5	TRBJ2-7	TRBD1	TGTGCCAGCAGCTACCGGGACAGGGACTACGAGCAGTACTTC	CASSYRDRDYEQYF
TRBV5-1	TRBJ1-1	TRBD1	TGCGCCAGCAGCACAGGGACAGGGGCGAACACTGAAGCTTTCTTT	CASSTGTGANTEAFF
TRBV7-9	TRBJ2-5	-	TGTGCCAGCAGCTTAGCGGCAGGGGAACAAGAGACCCAGTACTTC	CASSLAAGEQETQYF
TRBV6-1	TRBJ1-5	-	TGTGCCAGCAGTGAAATGGGGGGGCATCAGCCCCAGCATTTT	CASSEMGGHQPQHF
TRBV5-6	TRBJ2-5	TRBD2	TGTGCCAGCAGCAGGGTAGCGGGGGGCGGCGAGACCCAGTACTTC	CASSRVAGGGETQYF
TRBV7-8	TRBJ2-5	-	TGTGCCAGCAGCGCAGTTACGGGGGTCGACCAAGAGACCCAGTACTTC	CASSAVTGVDQETQYF
TRBV5-4	TRBJ1-1	-	TGTGCCAGCAACTTTGAGGAGGGCACTGAAGCTTTCTTT	CASNFEEGTEAFF
TRBV5-4	TRBJ2-5	TRBD2	TGTGCCAGCAGCCGGACTAGAGAAGAGACCCAGTACTTC	CASSRTREETQYF
TRBV5-1	TRBJ2-5	TRBD1	TGCGCCAGCAGCTTGGGAGGACAGGGACAAGAGACCCAGTACTTC	CASSLGGQGQETQYF
TRBV30	TRBJ1-4	-	TGTGCCTGGAGGTCGGACAGATTTAATGAAAAACTGTTTTTT	CAWRSDRFNEKLFF
TRBV7-3	TRBJ2-2	-	TGTGCCAGCAGCTTATTTCCAGGGCACACCGGGGAGCTGTTTTTT	CASSLFPGHTGELFF
TRBV27	TRBJ1-5	-	TGTGCCAGCAGTACGACAGGTTACAATCAGCCCCAGCATTTT	CASSTTGYNQPQHF
TRBV30	TRBJ1-2	TRBD1	TGTGCCTGGAGTGTTACAGGGGAAGGAGGCTACACCTTC	CAWSVTGEGGYTF
TRBV27	TRBJ2-7	-	TGTGCCAGCAGTTTAAGGTCGAACTACGGTTACGAGCAGTACTTC	CASSLRSNYGYEQYF
TRBV29-1	TRBJ2-5	TRBD1	TGCAGCGTTGGTCCCCGGACAGGGGGCGGTAAGCAGTACTTC	CSVGPRTGGGKQYF
TRBV10-3	TRBJ1-2	TRBD1	TGTGCCATCAGTAGGACAGGTGAACGATCCTATGGCTACACCTTC	CAISRTGERSYGYTF
TRBV9	TRBJ2-1	TRBD2	TGTGCCAGCAGCGCGGGACTAGCGGGTTGGGAGCAGTTCTTC	CASSAGLAGWEQFF
TRBV30	TRBJ2-2	TRBD2	TGTGCCTGGAGCCCATTTCAAGATCTAGCGGGAGGGGCCGGGGAGCTGTTTTTT	CAWSPFQDLAGGAGELFF